A selection of T cell receptor beta chains follows, all from one sample in a study of T cell responses to AZD1222 COVID-19 vaccine. Libraries were prepared by immunoSEQ multiplex PCR; TCRdb keeps only in-frame clonotypes and omits some of them. The top ten clones hold around 5.9% of a sample with some 160,000 clones, 88% of them seen once. The material sequenced was peripheral blood, taken on day 0 of AZD1222 vaccination. These receptors were taken from an adult in good health. Each CDR3 is given with its conserved first and last residue. A D gene is named only where the DNA matches it firmly. Not every row has a clone size; where given, it reads once, few, many or a size class.

>NA|TRBV4-1|TRBJ1-3|NA
CASSQDSGNTIYF
TGCGCCAGCAGCCAAGATTCTGGGAACACCATATATTTT
>NA|TRBV5-5|TRBJ2-4|NA
CASSPLVALAKNIQYF
TGTGCCAGCAGCCCCCTTGTTGCGCTAGCCAAAAACATTCAGTACTTC
>TRBD1|TRBV28|TRBJ1-3|NA
CASNPTGRGNTIYF
TGTGCCAGCAACCCGACAGGGCGTGGAAACACCATATATTTT
>NA|TRBV7-9|TRBJ1-2|NA
CASSDSKGYTF
TGTGCCAGCAGTGATTCAAAGGGCTACACCTTC
>NA|TRBV28|TRBJ1-6|NA
CASTVATGRNSPLHF
TGTGCCAGCACCGTGGCGACAGGTCGGAATTCACCCCTCCACTTT
>NA|TRBV28|TRBJ1-4|NA
CASSQSTGGTNEKLFF
TGTGCCAGCAGTCAAAGCACTGGGGGGACTAATGAAAAACTGTTTTTT
>NA|TRBV19|TRBJ1-5|NA
CASRLTLRDQPQHF
TGTGCCAGTAGGTTGACCCTGCGCGATCAGCCCCAGCATTTT
>TRBD1|TRBV28|TRBJ1-6|once
CASSSTDRSFLLHF
TGTGCCAGCAGTTCCACGGACAGGTCGTTCCTACTCCACTTT
>NA|TRBV10-3|TRBJ1-3|NA
CAISDLTGSGNTIYF
TGTGCCATCAGTGATTTAACAGGGTCTGGAAACACCATATATTTT
>TRBD1|TRBV6-2/TRBV6-3|TRBJ1-2|NA
CASSYSSTGINGYTF
TGTGCCAGCAGTTACTCCTCGACAGGGATTAATGGCTACACCTTC
>NA|TRBV7-2|TRBJ1-2|few
CASSLQDGYTF
TGTGCCAGCAGCCTGCAGGATGGCTACACCTTC
>TRBD2|TRBV5-4|TRBJ2-1|NA
CASSSGTSGYNEQFF
TGTGCCAGCAGCTCCGGAACTAGCGGTTACAATGAGCAGTTCTTC
>NA|TRBV5-1|TRBJ1-3|NA
CASSLVASSSGNTIYF
TGCGCCAGCAGCTTGGTGGCTTCCAGCTCTGGAAACACCATATATTTT
>NA|TRBV6-6|TRBJ2-3|NA
CASSPRDTTDTQYF
TGTGCCAGCAGTCCCAGGGACACCACAGATACGCAGTATTTT
>NA|TRBV20-1|TRBJ1-2|NA
CSARGVYGYTF
TGCAGTGCTAGGGGGGTCTATGGCTACACCTTC
>NA|TRBV6-5|TRBJ2-7|NA
CASSKRVSDGEQYF
TGTGCCAGCAGCAAGAGGGTCTCCGATGGTGAGCAGTACTTC
>NA|TRBV9|TRBJ2-2|once
CASSVTGTGELFF
TGTGCCAGCAGCGTAACAGGGACCGGGGAGCTGTTTTTT
>NA|TRBV15|TRBJ1-5|NA
CATSSRQNQPQHF
TGTGCCACCAGCAGCCGACAGAATCAGCCCCAGCATTTT
>TRBD2|TRBV28|TRBJ2-2|NA
CASSSTLGLAGGLNTGELFF
TGTGCCAGCAGTTCCACCCTGGGGCTAGCGGGAGGGTTAAACACCGGGGAGCTGTTTTTT
>TRBD2|TRBV5-4|TRBJ2-1|NA
CASSLSSGSENEQFF
TGTGCCAGCAGCTTGAGTAGCGGGAGCGAAAATGAGCAGTTCTTC
>NA|TRBV7-2|TRBJ2-5|NA
CASSLALLPQETQYF
TGTGCCAGCAGCTTAGCGCTCCTCCCCCAAGAGACCCAGTACTTC
>NA|TRBV4-1|TRBJ2-7|NA
CASSQGEFPYEQYF
TGCGCCAGCAGCCAAGGGGAGTTTCCCTACGAGCAGTACTTC
>TRBD1|TRBV28|TRBJ2-7|NA
CASSKSGGAGYEQYF
TGTGCCAGCAGTAAATCAGGGGGCGCTGGGTACGAGCAGTACTTC
>NA|TRBV14|TRBJ2-7|NA
CASSQDPRSTSVSSYEQYF
TGTGCCAGCAGCCAAGACCCACGATCGACCTCCGTTAGCTCCTACGAGCAGTACTTC
>TRBD2|TRBV27|TRBJ2-3|NA
CASSWSLAGGRVTDTQYF
TGTGCCAGCAGTTGGAGCCTAGCGGGAGGGCGAGTCACAGATACGCAGTATTTT
>NA|TRBV5-6|TRBJ1-5|NA
CASSLVGENQPQHF
TGTGCCAGCAGCTTGGTCGGGGAAAATCAGCCCCAGCATTTT
>NA|TRBV7-2|TRBJ1-4|NA
CASRPGGSREGSLFF
TGTGCCAGCCGCCCGGGGGGGAGCCGAGAGGGGAGCCTGTTTTTT
>NA|TRBV7-3|TRBJ2-5|NA
CASSLSSGFGETQYF
TGTGCCAGCAGCTTAAGTTCAGGGTTTGGGGAGACCCAGTACTTC
>NA|TRBV14|TRBJ1-6|NA
CASSSSPNSPLHF
TGTGCCAGCAGCAGTTCGCCAAATTCACCCCTCCACTTT
>TRBD1|TRBV9|TRBJ1-3|NA
CASSGDRAISGNTIYF
TGTGCCAGCAGCGGAGACAGGGCCATCTCTGGAAACACCATATATTTT
>NA|TRBV19|TRBJ1-1|NA
CATFMGTEAFF
TGTGCCACCTTTATGGGGACTGAAGCTTTCTTT
>NA|TRBV30|TRBJ1-6|few
CAWSVRAGTNSPLHF
TGTGCCTGGAGTGTACGGGCAGGGACGAATTCACCCCTCCACTTT
>NA|TRBV6-2/TRBV6-3|TRBJ2-5|NA
CASSTPNFGETQYF
TGTGCCAGCAGTACGCCGAATTTTGGAGAGACCCAGTACTTC
>NA|TRBV4-1|TRBJ2-7|once
CASSQDRLDWNEQYF
TGCGCCAGCAGCCAAGATAGACTAGATTGGAACGAGCAGTACTTC
>NA|TRBV9|TRBJ2-1|NA
CASSVSVGENEQFF
TGTGCCAGCAGCGTAAGTGTAGGAGAGAATGAGCAGTTCTTC
>NA|TRBV6-5|TRBJ1-1|NA
CASSYSMNTEAFF
TGTGCCAGCAGTTACTCCATGAACACTGAAGCTTTCTTT
>NA|TRBV27|TRBJ2-1|NA
CASSLGVVRGYNEQFF
TGTGCCAGCAGTTTGGGGGTCGTTCGGGGCTACAATGAGCAGTTCTTC
>NA|TRBV24-1|TRBJ1-2|NA
CATSDLWGFYGYTF
TGTGCCACCAGTGATTTGTGGGGGTTCTATGGCTACACCTTC
>TRBD1|TRBV7-2|TRBJ1-5|once
CASSLQGAPGQPQHF
TGTGCCAGCAGCTTACAGGGGGCACCTGGTCAGCCCCAGCATTTT
>TRBD1|TRBV29-1|TRBJ1-1|NA
CSVARTGANTEAFF
TGCAGCGTAGCCAGGACAGGGGCAAACACTGAAGCTTTCTTT
>NA|TRBV6-5|TRBJ1-4|NA
CASSARATNEKLFF
TGTGCCAGCAGCGCCAGGGCAACTAATGAAAAACTGTTTTTT
>TRBD1|TRBV18|TRBJ2-1|NA
CASSPDRLEQFF
TGTGCCAGCTCACCGGACAGGCTTGAGCAGTTCTTC
>NA|TRBV4-1|TRBJ2-6|NA
CASSQDILGANVLTF
TGCGCCAGCAGCCAAGACATACTTGGGGCCAACGTCCTGACTTTC
>NA|TRBV29-1|TRBJ1-2|NA
CSVGGIIHDSAGYYGYTF
TGCAGCGTTGGTGGGATCATACACGACAGCGCCGGTTACTATGGCTACACCTTC
>NA|TRBV5-4|TRBJ1-4|NA
CASSLGTAPEKLFF
TGTGCCAGCAGCTTGGGGACAGCCCCCGAAAAACTGTTTTTT
>NA|TRBV6-5|TRBJ1-5|NA
CASSHASNQPQHF
TGTGCCAGCAGTCATGCTAGCAATCAGCCCCAGCATTTT
>TRBD2|TRBV6-2/TRBV6-3|TRBJ2-3|NA
CASSYQAGGFWRTDTQYF
TGTGCCAGCAGTTACCAAGCGGGAGGGTTTTGGCGCACAGATACGCAGTATTTT
>NA|TRBV19|TRBJ1-5|NA
CASSIGHYSNQPQHF
TGTGCCAGTAGTATTGGGCACTATAGCAATCAGCCCCAGCATTTT
>NA|TRBV6-5|TRBJ1-2|NA
CASSDYRSLGYGYTF
TGTGCCAGCAGCGATTACAGGTCTTTAGGCTATGGCTACACCTTC
>NA|TRBV19|TRBJ1-1|NA
CASSIKGGTTEAFF
TGTGCCAGTAGTATAAAGGGGGGAACCACTGAAGCTTTCTTT